This record concerns one T cell receptor (beta chain) sequence. Trimming removed 0 bases from V and 6 bases from J, with 5 bases in between. The CDR3 consists of 12 residues. CDR1 is SGDLS and CDR2 is YYNGEE in the germline V gene. These data come from a study of preoperative IRX-2 immunotherapy in early breast cancer. Some clones are missing from TCRdb's copy, which holds only in-frame ones; the method was immunoSEQ multiplex PCR. The sample has fewer than 25,000 clones; about 87% are singletons. The treatment here: preoperative locoregional IRX-2 cytokine immunotherapy. Preoperative locoregional IRX-2 cytokine immunotherapy was tested in the phase Ib source study.

This clonotype was obtained from a human donor with breast cancer. Specimen: tumor tissue, collected after IRX-2 immunotherapy. The gene calls are TRBV9 and TRBJ2-3; D is ambiguous. CDR3 sequence (DNA): TGTGCCAGCAGCGTAGGTATGGATACGCAGTATTTT. It is translated as CASSVGMDTQYF.